This TCR beta chain was recorded in a study of T-cell memory formation after mild COVID-19. As for the study in general: TCR clusters mostly belonged to single donors.

The study's findings and limits: Among CD4+ contracting clones, most were CM and EM, and CD8+ ones EMRA.

This clonotype was detected a few times. Its specificity is unknown. The authors produced TCR alpha and TCR beta cDNA libraries with sample barcodes and UMIs by 5'RACE using constant-segment primers. TCRdb redid the calling of the 5' RACE reads with MiXCR, one entry per CDR3 protein. The data hold 35,000 to 50,000 distinct CDR3 sequences, with roughly 9.8% observed a single time. Between the trimmed V and J ends, which lost 3 bases and 5 bases, there was a span of 12 bases. The CDR3 extends over 14 amino acids. Germline V gives CDR1 SGHTA, CDR2 FQGTGA. The sequence was obtained from an adult woman who had mild COVID-19 (a few samples of this study predate the infection). Cell type and time point are not known. The sequenced sample consisted of PBMCs or a T cell subset sorted from them (not recorded which). The V gene is TRBV7-3, the J gene TRBJ2-3; D is possibly TRBD1 or TRBD2 (6 bases each). The CDR3 nucleotides read TGTGCCAGCAGCTTTCCGGGGGCAGGAGATACGCAGTATTTT. Translating gives CASSFPGAGDTQYF.